These 23 T cell receptor beta chains came from one sample sequenced in a study of radiotherapy plus CTLA-4 blockade in lung cancer. Using immunoSEQ multiplex PCR, the repertoire was profiled, and TCRdb retains in-frame clones only, with some absent. The sample lists around 71,000 clones; roughly four fifths were seen once. This specimen was peripheral blood, taken from a patient treated with radiotherapy plus ipilimumab. The receptors here all came from a human donor with non-small cell lung cancer whose response to radiotherapy plus ipilimumab could not be evaluated. Some clones in this sample may be carry-over from other donors' samples.

This clone was seen once. The rearrangement joins TRBV2 to TRBJ1-6, with 7 nucleotides matching TRBD1. The CDR3 spans 15 residues. Germline-derived CDR1 and CDR2 are SNHLY and FYNNEI. Trimming took 8 bases from V and 7 from J; bases not matched to a gene: 11. The CDR3 region has the DNA TGTGCCAGCGGAGTAGGACAGGTTAACAATTCACCCCTCCACTTT. This translates into CASGVGQVNNSPLHF.

The chain couples TRBV6-1 to TRBJ2-7; 7 nucleotides match TRBD1. Unmatched junction bases numbered 7, after V lost 5 bases and J lost 3 bases. Germline CDR1 and CDR2: MNHNS and SASEGT. There are 14 residues in the CDR3. The CDR3 bases are TGTGCCAGCAGTCACGACAGGGCCTACTACGAGCAGTACTTC. Amino acid sequence: CASSHDRAYYEQYF.

With regard to this clone: Since no conserved phenylalanine or tryptophan closes the CDR3, a read error is the likely cause. This chain uses TRBV6-1 with TRBJ2-3, with a weak D call TRBD1 (6 bases). The germline V and J ends were trimmed by 3 bases and 3 bases, with 22 bases remaining between them. The CDR3 loop spans 18 amino acids. CDR1 is MNHNS and CDR2 is SASEGT in the germline V gene. The CDR3 loop reads CASSEAVHGRGKTDTQYS. CDR3 sequence (DNA): TGTGCCAGCAGTGAGGCTGTCCACGGCAGGGGCAAAACAGATACGCAGTATTCT.

V usage is TRBV11-2 and J usage is TRBJ2-1; D possibly corresponds to TRBD1 (6 bases). The germline gives CDR1 SGHAT, CDR2 FQNNGV. V lost 2 bases to trimming and J lost 0 bases, with 11 bases between them. This CDR3 has 16 residues. The CDR3 DNA follows: TGTGCCAGCAGCTTACTCGACAGGCGCTCCTACAATGAGCAGTTCTTC. It codes for CASSLLDRRSYNEQFF.

V and J are TRBV20-1 and TRBJ2-5, with D perhaps TRBD1 (5 bases). Deletions cut 5 bases from V and 4 bases from J, with 8 bases between. The CDR3 loop spans 11 amino acids. The germline V gene encodes CDR1 DFQATT and CDR2 SNEGSKA (reference sequence). The CDR3, as DNA: TGCAGTGCTCAGGGTAGAGAGACCCAGTACTTC. It yields the protein CSAQGRETQYF.

DNA of the CDR3: TGTGCCAGCAGTTTATCACTAGCGGGGGCAGATACGCAGTATTTT. Translating it yields CASSLSLAGADTQYF. V and J are TRBV27 and TRBJ2-3; TRBD2 aligns across 11 bases. In germline, CDR1 is MNHEY, CDR2 SMNVEV (reference sequence). Trimming removed 0 bases from V and 4 bases from J; junction bases left unmatched: 0. CDR3 size: 15 residues.

This chain uses TRBV5-1 with TRBJ2-3, with a tentative D call TRBD2 (6 bases). The V end was cut by 0 bases, the J end by 0 bases, with 8 bases between. The CDR3 is 15 residues long. Germline CDR1 SGHRS, CDR2 YFSETQ. In DNA form, the CDR3 reads TGCGCCAGCAGCTTGGAGCGGGCTAGCACAGATACGCAGTATTTT. Translating gives CASSLERASTDTQYF.

The genes are TRBV5-6 and TRBJ1-5, with D unclear. Per the germline V gene, CDR1 is SGHDT and CDR2 is YYEEEE. V was clipped by 1 base and J by 1 base, with 6 bases between them. This CDR3 has 14 residues. The CDR3 loop is CASSLLASNQPQHF. The DNA for the CDR3 is TGTGCCAGCAGCTTGTTAGCCAGCAATCAGCCCCAGCATTTT.

V and J are TRBV2 and TRBJ1-1, with D perhaps TRBD1 (5 bases). The CDR3 has 13 amino acids. Germline V lookup: CDR1 SNHLY, CDR2 FYNNEI. Trimming removed 7 bases at V and 4 bases at J, with 13 bases between. The CDR3 here is CASTRGEGTEAFF. In nucleotides, the CDR3 is TGTGCCAGCACTCGGGGGGAGGGCACTGAAGCTTTCTTT.

The chain couples TRBV7-2 to TRBJ1-2; 7 nucleotides line up with TRBD1. The CDR3 is made up of 14 amino acids. From germline, CDR1 is SGHTA and CDR2 FQGNSA. V trimming: 4 bases; J trimming: 4 bases; junction bases outside the gene matches: 6. The CDR3 loop reads CASSSQGGGYGYTF. Here the CDR3 DNA reads TGTGCCAGCAGCTCCCAGGGGGGCGGCTATGGCTACACCTTC. The entire variable domain, with the rest obtained from reference TRBV7-2 and TRBJ1-2, is as follows: GAGVSQSPSNKVTEKGKDVELRCDPISGHTALYWYRQSLGQGLEFLIYFQGNSAPDKSGLPSDRFSAERTGGSVSTLTIQRTQQEDSAVYLCASSSQGGGYGYTFGSGTRLTVV.

The chain uses TRBV28 and TRBJ1-2; 8 bases are shared with TRBD1. The CDR3 covers 12 residues. V was pared by 7 bases and J by 5 bases, with 3 bases of the junction left unmatched. Germline lookup yields CDR1 MDHEN and CDR2 SYDVKM. The CDR3 DNA sequence: TGTGCCAGCATGGACAGGGATTATGGCTACACCTTC. Its protein is CASMDRDYGYTF.

This clone was found a few times. V gene TRBV10-1 combines with J gene TRBJ1-1, with TRBD1 identical over 8 bases. The CDR3 loop spans 15 amino acids. V shed 8 bases and J 2 bases; nucleotides not matched to a gene: 10. Germline assignment: CDR1 WNHNN and CDR2 SYGVQD (reference sequence). As DNA, the CDR3 is TGCGCCAGCGGATCTGGGACAGGACTAAACACTGAAGCTTTCTTT. Protein product: CASGSGTGLNTEAFF.

This chain connects TRBV2 to TRBJ1-5; 8 bases line up with TRBD1. This CDR3 is built from 15 residues. Trimming at V came to 6 bases and at J to 3 bases, leaving 7 bases not matched to a gene. CDR1 is SNHLY, CDR2 FYNNEI, per germline. CDR3 nucleotides: TGTGCCAGCAGAGCCGGGACAGGCATCAATCAGCCCCAGCATTTT. Residues: CASRAGTGINQPQHF.

The chain joins TRBV5-4 to TRBJ2-5, with 7 positions matching TRBD1. CDR3 size: 13 residues. V shed 4 bases and J 5 bases; nucleotides not matched to a gene: 5. CDR1 is SGHNT and CDR2 is YYREEE in the germline V gene (reference sequence). The CDR3 spells CASSPQGDETQYF. CDR3 sequence (DNA): TGTGCCAGCAGCCCCCAGGGGGACGAGACCCAGTACTTC.

The chain joins TRBV5-1 to TRBJ1-1; 7 nucleotides line up with TRBD1. V lost 4 bases and J lost 5; bases outside the gene matches: 11. This CDR3 spans 15 amino acids. Germline CDR1 SGHRS, CDR2 YFSETQ. The DNA for the CDR3 is TGCGCCAGCAGCGTACGACAGGGTCGGCGAACTGAAGCTTTCTTT. It is translated as CASSVRQGRRTEAFF.

The rearrangement links TRBV28 to TRBJ1-5; 11 bases map to TRBD1. The germline V gene encodes CDR1 MDHEN and CDR2 SYDVKM. After removal of 7 bases from V and 2 bases from J, the junction contained 13 bases not matched to a gene. CDR3 length: 18 residues. CDR3 amino acids: CASKTSSGGQGGNQPQHF. Written as DNA, the CDR3 is TGTGCCAGCAAAACCTCGTCAGGGGGACAGGGGGGCAATCAGCCCCAGCATTTT.

The chain couples TRBV4-3 to TRBJ1-2; D not certain. V was trimmed by 0 bases and J by 4 bases, leaving 12 bases between them. Germline values: CDR1 LGHNA, CDR2 YSLEER. This CDR3 contains 15 residues. The CDR3 DNA sequence: TGCGCCAGCAGCCAAGATGTAGCGGCCAGCTATGGCTACACCTTC. This encodes CASSQDVAASYGYTF.

This clone was detected only once. V gene TRBV5-1 combines with J gene TRBJ2-7, with 9 nucleotides matching TRBD1. Per germline, CDR1 SGHRS and CDR2 YFSETQ. The CDR3 spans 15 residues. V lost 3 bases and J lost 2; bases outside the gene matches: 6. For the CDR3, the DNA is TGCGCCAGCAGCTCCGGGACAGGGATAACCTACGAGCAGTACTTC. As protein: CASSSGTGITYEQYF.

This chain joins TRBV7-3 and TRBJ2-7, with TRBD2 matching 14 bases. The V gene end was trimmed by 3 bases and the J gene end by 7 bases; junction bases not matched to a gene: 2. The CDR3 has 14 residues. Germline CDR1 SGHTA, CDR2 FQGTGA. This CDR3 is CASSLGLAGAEQYF. The CDR3 coding sequence is TGTGCCAGCAGCTTGGGACTAGCGGGGGCGGAGCAGTACTTC.

V usage is TRBV2 and J usage is TRBJ1-4; 8 bases align to TRBD1. The CDR3 is 12 amino acids. V was clipped by 6 bases and J by 7 bases; unmatched bases: 1. The germline gives CDR1 SNHLY, CDR2 FYNNEI. The CDR3 protein is CASRGTGEKLFF. The DNA of the CDR3 is TGTGCCAGCAGGGGGACAGGTGAAAAACTGTTTTTT. Complete variable domain (other parts from reference TRBV2 and TRBJ1-4): EPEVTQTPSHQVTQMGQEVILRCVPISNHLYFYWYRQILGQKVEFLVSFYNNEISEKSEIFDDQFSVERPDGSNFTLKIRSTKLEDSAMYFCASRGTGEKLFFGSGTQLSVL.

The rearrangement links TRBV2 to TRBJ2-3; possible D gene TRBD2, 6 bases. The germline V and J ends were trimmed by 6 bases and 3 bases, with 10 bases remaining between them. CDR1 is SNHLY and CDR2 is FYNNEI in the germline V gene. The CDR3 has 13 amino acids. CDR3 loop: CASSALATDTQYF. CDR3 bases: TGTGCCAGCAGCGCCCTAGCGACAGATACGCAGTATTTT.

The rearrangement links TRBV28 to TRBJ1-1; no reliable D call. Germline lookup yields CDR1 MDHEN and CDR2 SYDVKM. V was pared by 7 bases and J by 2 bases, with 20 bases between. The CDR3 is made up of 16 amino acids. The CDR3 reads CASILTHQSANTEAFF. The CDR3 region has the DNA TGTGCCAGCATCCTAACCCACCAGAGCGCAAACACTGAAGCTTTCTTT.

This clone was counted only a few times. The CDR3 loop reads CASSSSNKNTEAFF. The CDR3 nucleotides read TGTGCCAGCAGCTCCTCAAACAAGAACACTGAAGCTTTCTTT. The chain recombines TRBV5-4 with TRBJ1-1; no definite D call. CDR1 and CDR2 from the germline V gene are SGHNT and YYREEE (reference sequence). This CDR3 spans 14 amino acids. Trimming pared 3 bases from V and 1 base from J, leaving 10 bases between. The complete variable domain, with remaining parts taken from reference TRBV5-4 and TRBJ1-1, reads ETGVTQSPTHLIKTRGQQVTLRCSSQSGHNTVSWYQQALGQGPQFIFQYYREEENGRGNFPPRFSGLQFPNYSSELNVNALELDDSALYLCASSSSNKNTEAFFGQGTRLTVV.